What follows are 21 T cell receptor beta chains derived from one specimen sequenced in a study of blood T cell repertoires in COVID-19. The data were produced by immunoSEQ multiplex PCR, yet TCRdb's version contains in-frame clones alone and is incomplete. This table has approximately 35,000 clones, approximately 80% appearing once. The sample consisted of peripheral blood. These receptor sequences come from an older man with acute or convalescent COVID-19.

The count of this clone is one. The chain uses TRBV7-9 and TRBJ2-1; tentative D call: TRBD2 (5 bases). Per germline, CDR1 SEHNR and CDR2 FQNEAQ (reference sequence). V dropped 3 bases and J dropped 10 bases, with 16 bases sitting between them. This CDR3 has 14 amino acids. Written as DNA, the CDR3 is TGTGCCAGCAGCTTGCTAGCCGGCATGGGGGAGCAGTTCTTC. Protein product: CASSLLAGMGEQFF.

The CDR3 sequence: CASSSRGTVIEAFF. In DNA, the CDR3 is TGTGCCAGCAGCTCCCGAGGGACAGTCATCGAAGCTTTCTTT. The chain employs TRBV7-2 and TRBJ1-1, with 7 bases identical to TRBD1. The CDR3 extends over 14 amino acids. Germline assignment: CDR1 SGHTA and CDR2 FQGNSA. V was pared by 4 bases and J by 8 bases, with 10 bases of the junction left unmatched.

The CDR3 spells CASSPYVSGELFF. The CDR3 DNA sequence: TGTGCCAGCAGCCCCTATGTGAGCGGGGAGCTGTTTTTT. The V call is TRBV3-1 (or the pseudogene TRBV3-2), the J call TRBJ2-2; D is ambiguous. Trimming took off 4 bases at V and 7 bases at J, with 10 bases between the two ends. Germline V gene data show CDR1 as LGHDT and CDR2 as YNNKEL (reference sequence). The CDR3 extends over 13 amino acids.

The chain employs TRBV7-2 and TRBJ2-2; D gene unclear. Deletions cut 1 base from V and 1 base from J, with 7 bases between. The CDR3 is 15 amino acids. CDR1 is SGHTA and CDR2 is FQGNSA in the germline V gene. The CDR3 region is CASSLVAENTGELFF. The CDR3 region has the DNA TGTGCCAGCAGCTTAGTTGCGGAGAACACCGGGGAGCTGTTTTTT.

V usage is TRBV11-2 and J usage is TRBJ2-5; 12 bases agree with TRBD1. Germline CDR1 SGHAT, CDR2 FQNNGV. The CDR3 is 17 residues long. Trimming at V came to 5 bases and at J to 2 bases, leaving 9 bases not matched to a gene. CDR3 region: CASSQRDRGRLQETQYF. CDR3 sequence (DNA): TGTGCCAGCAGCCAACGGGACAGGGGGCGTTTGCAAGAGACCCAGTACTTC.

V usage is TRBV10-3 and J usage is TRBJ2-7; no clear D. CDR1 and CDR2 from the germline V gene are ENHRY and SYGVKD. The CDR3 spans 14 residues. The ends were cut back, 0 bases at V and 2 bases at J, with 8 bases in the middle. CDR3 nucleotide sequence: TGTGCCATCAGTGAGTCTCTAGTCACCTACGAGCAGTACTTC. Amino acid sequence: CAISESLVTYEQYF.

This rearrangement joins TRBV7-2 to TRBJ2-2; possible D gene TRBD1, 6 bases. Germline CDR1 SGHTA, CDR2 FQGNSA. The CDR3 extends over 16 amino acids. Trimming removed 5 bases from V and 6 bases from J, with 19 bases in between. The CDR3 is CASSLLTQGGSGELFF. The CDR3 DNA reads TGTGCCAGCAGCCTCCTTACACAGGGTGGGTCCGGGGAGCTGTTTTTT.

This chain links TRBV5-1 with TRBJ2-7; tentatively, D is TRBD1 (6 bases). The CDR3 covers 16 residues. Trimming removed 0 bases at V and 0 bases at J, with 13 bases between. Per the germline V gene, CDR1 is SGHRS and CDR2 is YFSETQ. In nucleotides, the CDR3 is TGCGCCAGCAGCTTGGAAGCAGGGGCTAGCTCCTACGAGCAGTACTTC. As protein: CASSLEAGASSYEQYF.

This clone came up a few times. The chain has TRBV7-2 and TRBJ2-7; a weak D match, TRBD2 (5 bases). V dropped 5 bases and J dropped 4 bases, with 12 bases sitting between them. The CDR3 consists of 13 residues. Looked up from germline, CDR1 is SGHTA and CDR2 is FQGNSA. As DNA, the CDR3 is TGTGCCAGCAGCCGGGGTCTCGGGTACGAGCAGTACTTC. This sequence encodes CASSRGLGYEQYF.

Here the CDR3 DNA reads TGTGCCAGCAGCTTAGTAGCGGGAGTGGTGGATACGCAGTATTTT. Encoded protein: CASSLVAGVVDTQYF. This sequence joins TRBV7-9 and TRBJ2-3; 9 bases fit TRBD2. V shed 1 base, J shed 6 bases, and the junction held 5 bases outside the gene matches. CDR1 and CDR2 from the germline V gene are SEHNR and FQNEAQ (reference sequence). The CDR3 covers 15 residues.

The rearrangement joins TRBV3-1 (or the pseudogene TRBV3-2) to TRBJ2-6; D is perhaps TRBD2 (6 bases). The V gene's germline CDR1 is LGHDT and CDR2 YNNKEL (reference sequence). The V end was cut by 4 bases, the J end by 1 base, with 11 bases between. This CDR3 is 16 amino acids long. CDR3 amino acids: CASSPRGGSGANVLTF. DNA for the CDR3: TGTGCCAGCAGCCCGCGGGGAGGTTCTGGGGCCAACGTCCTGACTTTC.

CDR3 residues: CASSLHRGKNTEAFF. Written as DNA, the CDR3 is TGTGCCAGCAGCTTACACAGGGGGAAGAACACTGAAGCTTTCTTT. This sequence joins TRBV5-8 and TRBJ1-1; TRBD1 agrees at 8 bases. CDR3 length: 15 amino acids. The ends lost 2 bases at V and 1 base at J; junction bases unmatched: 4. Germline V CDR1 and CDR2: SGHTS, YDEGEE.

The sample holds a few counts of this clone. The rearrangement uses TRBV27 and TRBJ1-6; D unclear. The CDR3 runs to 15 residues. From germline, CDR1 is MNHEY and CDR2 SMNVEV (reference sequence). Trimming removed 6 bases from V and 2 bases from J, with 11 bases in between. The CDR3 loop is CASRPGETYNSPLHF. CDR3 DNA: TGTGCCAGCAGGCCTGGGGAGACCTATAATTCACCCCTCCACTTT.

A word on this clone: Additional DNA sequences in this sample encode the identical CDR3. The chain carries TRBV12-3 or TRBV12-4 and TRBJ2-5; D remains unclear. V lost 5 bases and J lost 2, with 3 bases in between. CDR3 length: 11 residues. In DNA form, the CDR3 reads TGTGCCAGCAGTATACAAGAGACCCAGTACTTC. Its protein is CASSIQETQYF.

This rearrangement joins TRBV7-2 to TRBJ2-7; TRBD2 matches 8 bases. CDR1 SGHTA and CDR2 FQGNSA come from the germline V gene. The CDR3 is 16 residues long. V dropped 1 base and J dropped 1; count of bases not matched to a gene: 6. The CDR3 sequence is CASSLVSSGPSYEQYF. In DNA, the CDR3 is TGTGCCAGCAGCTTAGTTTCTAGCGGGCCTTCCTACGAGCAGTACTTC.

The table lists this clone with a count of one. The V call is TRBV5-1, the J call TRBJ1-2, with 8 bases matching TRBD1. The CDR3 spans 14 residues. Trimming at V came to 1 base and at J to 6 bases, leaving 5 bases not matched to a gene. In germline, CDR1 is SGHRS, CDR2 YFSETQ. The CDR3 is CASSLFSGGDGYTF. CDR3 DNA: TGCGCCAGCAGCTTGTTTTCAGGGGGCGATGGCTACACCTTC.

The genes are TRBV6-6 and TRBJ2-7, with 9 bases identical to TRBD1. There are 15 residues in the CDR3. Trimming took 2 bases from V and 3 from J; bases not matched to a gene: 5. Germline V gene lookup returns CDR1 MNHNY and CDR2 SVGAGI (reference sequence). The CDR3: CASSYGTGRGYEQYF. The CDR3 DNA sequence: TGTGCCAGCAGTTACGGGACAGGGCGGGGCTACGAGCAGTACTTC.

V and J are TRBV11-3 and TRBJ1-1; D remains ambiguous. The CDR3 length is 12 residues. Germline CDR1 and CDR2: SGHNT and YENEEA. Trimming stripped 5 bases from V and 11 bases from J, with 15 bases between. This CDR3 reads CASSAEYGEAFF. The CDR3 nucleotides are TGTGCCAGCAGCGCCGAGTATGGTGAGGCTTTCTTT.

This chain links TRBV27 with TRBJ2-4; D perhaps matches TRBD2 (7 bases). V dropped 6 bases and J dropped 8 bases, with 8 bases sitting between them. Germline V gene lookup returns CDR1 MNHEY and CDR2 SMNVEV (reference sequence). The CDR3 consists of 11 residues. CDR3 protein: CASRGGHIQYF. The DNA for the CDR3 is TGTGCCAGCAGGGGGGGGCACATTCAGTACTTC.

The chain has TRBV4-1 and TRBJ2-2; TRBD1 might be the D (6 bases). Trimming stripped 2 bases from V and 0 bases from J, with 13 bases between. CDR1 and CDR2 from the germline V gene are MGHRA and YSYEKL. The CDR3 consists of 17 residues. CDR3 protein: CASSQNSGAANTGELFF. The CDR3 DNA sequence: TGCGCCAGCAGCCAAAACTCAGGGGCGGCGAACACCGGGGAGCTGTTTTTT.

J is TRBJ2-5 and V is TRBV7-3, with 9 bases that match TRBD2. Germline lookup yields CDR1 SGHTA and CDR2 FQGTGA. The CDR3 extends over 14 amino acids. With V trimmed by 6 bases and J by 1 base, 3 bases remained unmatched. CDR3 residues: CASSIAGAQETQYF. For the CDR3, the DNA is TGTGCCAGCAGTATAGCGGGGGCCCAAGAGACCCAGTACTTC.